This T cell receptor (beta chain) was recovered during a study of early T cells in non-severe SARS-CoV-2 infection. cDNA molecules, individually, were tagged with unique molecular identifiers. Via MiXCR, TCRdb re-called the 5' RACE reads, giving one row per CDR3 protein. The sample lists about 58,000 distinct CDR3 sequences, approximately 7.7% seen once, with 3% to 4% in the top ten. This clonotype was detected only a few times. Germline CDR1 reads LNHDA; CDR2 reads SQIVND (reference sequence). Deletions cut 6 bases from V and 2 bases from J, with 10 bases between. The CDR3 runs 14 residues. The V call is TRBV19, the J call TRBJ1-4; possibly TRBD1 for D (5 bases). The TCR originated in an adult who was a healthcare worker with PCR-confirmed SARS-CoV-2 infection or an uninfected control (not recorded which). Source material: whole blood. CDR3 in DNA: TGTGCCAGTAGCGGGACGGGCACTAATGAAAAACTGTTTTTT. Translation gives CASSGTGTNEKLFF.